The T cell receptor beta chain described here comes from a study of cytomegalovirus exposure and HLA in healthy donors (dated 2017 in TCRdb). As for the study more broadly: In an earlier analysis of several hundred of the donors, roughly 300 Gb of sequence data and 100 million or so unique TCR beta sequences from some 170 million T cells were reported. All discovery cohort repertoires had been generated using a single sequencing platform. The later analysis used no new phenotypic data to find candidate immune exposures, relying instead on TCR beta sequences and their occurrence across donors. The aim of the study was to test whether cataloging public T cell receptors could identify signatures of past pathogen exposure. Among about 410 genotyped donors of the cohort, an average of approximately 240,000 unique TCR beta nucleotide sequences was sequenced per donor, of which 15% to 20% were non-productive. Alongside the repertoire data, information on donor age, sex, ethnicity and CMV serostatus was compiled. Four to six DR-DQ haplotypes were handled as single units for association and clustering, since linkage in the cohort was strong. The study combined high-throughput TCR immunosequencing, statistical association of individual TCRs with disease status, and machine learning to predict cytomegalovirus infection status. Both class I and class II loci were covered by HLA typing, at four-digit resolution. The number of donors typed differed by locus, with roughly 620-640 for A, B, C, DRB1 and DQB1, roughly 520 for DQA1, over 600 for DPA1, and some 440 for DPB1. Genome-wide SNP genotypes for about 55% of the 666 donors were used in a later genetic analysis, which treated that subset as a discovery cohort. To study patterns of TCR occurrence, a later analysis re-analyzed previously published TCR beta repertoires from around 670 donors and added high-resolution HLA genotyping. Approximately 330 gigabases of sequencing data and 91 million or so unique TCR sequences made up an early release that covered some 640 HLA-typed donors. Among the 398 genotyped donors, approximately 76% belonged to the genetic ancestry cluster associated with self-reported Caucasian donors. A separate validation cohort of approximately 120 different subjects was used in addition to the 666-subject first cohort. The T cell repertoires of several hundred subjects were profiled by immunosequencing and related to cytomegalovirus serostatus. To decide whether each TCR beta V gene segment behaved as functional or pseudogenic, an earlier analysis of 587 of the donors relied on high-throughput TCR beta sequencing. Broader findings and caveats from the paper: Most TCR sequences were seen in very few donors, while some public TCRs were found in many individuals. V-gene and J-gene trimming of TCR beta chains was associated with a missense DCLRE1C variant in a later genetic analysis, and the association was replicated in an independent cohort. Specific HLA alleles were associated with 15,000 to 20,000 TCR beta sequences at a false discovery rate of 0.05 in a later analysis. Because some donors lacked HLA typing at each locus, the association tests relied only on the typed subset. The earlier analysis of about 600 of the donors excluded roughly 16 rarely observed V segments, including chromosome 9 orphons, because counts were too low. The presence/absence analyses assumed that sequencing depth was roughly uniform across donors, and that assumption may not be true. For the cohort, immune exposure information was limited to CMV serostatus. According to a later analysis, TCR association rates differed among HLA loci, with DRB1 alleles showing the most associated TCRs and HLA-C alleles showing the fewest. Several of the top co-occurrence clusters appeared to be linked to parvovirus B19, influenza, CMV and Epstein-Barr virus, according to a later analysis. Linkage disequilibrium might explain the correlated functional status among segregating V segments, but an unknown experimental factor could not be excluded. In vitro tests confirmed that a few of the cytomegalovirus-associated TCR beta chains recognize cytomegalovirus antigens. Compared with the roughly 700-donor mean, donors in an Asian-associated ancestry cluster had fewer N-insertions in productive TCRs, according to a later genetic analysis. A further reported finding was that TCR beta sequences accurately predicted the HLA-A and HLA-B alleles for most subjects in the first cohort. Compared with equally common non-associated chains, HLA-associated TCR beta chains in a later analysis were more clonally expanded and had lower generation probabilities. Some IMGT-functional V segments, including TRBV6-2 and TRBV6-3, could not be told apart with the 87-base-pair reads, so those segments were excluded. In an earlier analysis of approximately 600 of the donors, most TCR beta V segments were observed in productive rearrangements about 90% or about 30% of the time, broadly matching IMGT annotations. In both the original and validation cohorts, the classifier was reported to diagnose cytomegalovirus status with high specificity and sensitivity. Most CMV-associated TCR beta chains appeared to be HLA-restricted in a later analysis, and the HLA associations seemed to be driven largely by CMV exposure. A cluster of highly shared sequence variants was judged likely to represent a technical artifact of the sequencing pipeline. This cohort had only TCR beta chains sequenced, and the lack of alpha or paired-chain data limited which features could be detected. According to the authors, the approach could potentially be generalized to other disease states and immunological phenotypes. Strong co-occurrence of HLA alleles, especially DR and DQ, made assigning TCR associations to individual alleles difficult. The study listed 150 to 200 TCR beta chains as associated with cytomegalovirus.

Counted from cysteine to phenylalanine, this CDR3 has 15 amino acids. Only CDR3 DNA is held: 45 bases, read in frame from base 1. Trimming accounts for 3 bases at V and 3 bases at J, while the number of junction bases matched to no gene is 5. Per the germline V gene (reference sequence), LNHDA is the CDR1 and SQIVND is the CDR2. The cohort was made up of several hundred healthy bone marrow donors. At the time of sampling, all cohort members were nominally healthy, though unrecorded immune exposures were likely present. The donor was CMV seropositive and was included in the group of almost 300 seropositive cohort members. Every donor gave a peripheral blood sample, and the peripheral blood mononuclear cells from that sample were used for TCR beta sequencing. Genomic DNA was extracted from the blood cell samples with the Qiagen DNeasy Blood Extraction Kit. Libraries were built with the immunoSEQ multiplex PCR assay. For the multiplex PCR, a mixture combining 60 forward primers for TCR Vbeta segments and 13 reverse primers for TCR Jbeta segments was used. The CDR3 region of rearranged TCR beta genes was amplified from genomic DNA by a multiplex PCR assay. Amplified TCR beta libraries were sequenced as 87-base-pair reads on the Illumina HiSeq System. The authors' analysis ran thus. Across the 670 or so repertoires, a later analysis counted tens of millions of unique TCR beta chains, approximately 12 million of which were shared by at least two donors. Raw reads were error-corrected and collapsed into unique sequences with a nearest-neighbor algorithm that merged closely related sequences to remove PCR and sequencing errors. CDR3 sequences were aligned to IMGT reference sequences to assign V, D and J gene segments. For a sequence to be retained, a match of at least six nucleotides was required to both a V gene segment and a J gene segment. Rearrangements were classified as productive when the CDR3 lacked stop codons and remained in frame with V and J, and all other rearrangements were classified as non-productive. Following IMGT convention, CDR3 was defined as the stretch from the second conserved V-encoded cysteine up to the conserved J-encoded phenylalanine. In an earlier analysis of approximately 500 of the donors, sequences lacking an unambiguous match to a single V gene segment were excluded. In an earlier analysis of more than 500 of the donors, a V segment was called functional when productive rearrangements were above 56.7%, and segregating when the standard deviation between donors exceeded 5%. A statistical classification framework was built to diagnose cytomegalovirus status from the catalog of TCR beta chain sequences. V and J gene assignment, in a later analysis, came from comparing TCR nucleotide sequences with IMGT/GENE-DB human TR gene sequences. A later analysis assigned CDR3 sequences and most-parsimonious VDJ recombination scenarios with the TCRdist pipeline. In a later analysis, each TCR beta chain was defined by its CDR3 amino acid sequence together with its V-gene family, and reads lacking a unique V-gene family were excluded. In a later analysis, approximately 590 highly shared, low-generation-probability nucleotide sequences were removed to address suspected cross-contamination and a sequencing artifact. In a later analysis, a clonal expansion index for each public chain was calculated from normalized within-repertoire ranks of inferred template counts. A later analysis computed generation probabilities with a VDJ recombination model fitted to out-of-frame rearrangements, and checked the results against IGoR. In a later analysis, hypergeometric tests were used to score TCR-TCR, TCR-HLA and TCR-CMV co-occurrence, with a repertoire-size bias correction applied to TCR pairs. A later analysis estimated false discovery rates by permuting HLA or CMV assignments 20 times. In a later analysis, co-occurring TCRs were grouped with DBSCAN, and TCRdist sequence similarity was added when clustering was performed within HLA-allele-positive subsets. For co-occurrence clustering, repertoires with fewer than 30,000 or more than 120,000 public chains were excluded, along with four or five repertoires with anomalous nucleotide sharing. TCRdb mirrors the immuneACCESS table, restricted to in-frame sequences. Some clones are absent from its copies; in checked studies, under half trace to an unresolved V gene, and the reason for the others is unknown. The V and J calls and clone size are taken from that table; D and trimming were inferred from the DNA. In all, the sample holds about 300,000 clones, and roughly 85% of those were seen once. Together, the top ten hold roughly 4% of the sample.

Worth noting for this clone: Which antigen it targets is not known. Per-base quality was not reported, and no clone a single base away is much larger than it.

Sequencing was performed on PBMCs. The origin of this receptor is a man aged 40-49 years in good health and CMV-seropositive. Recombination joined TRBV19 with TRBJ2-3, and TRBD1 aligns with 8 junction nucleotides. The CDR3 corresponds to CASSILQGATDTQYF. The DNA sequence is TGTGCCAGTAGTATCCTCCAGGGGGCAACAGATACGCAGTATTTT.